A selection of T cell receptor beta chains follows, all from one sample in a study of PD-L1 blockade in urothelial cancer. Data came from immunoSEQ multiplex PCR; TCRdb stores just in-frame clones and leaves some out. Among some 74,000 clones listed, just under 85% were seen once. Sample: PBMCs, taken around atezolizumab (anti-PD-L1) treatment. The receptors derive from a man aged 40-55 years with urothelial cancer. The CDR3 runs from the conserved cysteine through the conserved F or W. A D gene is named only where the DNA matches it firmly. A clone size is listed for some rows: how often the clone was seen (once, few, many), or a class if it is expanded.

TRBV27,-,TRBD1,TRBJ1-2,CASSFDRADYGYTF,TGTGCCAGCAGTTTTGACAGGGCTGACTATGGCTACACCTTC
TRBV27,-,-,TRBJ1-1,CASSLNTLNTEAFF,TGTGCCAGCAGTTTGAACACCCTGAACACTGAAGCTTTCTTT
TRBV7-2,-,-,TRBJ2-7,CASSLDSRDKVRVKYF,TGTGCCAGCAGCTTAGATTCCCGGGACAAAGTACGAGTGAAGTACTTC
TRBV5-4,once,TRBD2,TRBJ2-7,CASSLGLARYEQYF,TGTGCCAGCAGCTTGGGACTAGCAAGGTACGAGCAGTACTTC
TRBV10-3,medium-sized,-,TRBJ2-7,CAISENREQYF,TGTGCCATCAGTGAAAATAGAGAGCAGTACTTC
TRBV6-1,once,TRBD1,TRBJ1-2,CASSATGEEGYTF,TGTGCCAGCAGTGCGACAGGGGAGGAAGGCTACACCTTC
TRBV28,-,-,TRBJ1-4,CASSPSGGDLFF,TGTGCCAGCAGCCCCTCCGGCGGGGATCTGTTTTTT
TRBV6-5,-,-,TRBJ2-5,CASGGTTRGETQYF,TGTGCCAGCGGGGGCACTACGAGGGGAGAGACCCAGTACTTC
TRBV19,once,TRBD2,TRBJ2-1,CASSMVAGVYNEQFF,TGTGCCAGTAGTATGGTGGCGGGGGTCTACAATGAGCAGTTCTTC
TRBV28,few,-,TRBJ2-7,CASTSGGGGSYEQYF,TGTGCCAGCACCTCCGGAGGGGGGGGGAGCTACGAGCAGTACTTC
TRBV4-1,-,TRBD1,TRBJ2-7,CASSPRDRGLSEQYF,TGCGCCAGCAGCCCCCGGGACAGGGGTCTTTCTGAGCAGTACTTC
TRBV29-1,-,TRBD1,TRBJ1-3,CSVATGTGLLGTIYF,TGCAGCGTTGCCACCGGGACAGGGTTACTTGGCACCATATATTTT
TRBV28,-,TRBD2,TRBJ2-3,CASSLREAGDGDTQYF,TGTGCCAGCAGTCTCCGGGAGGCGGGAGACGGAGATACGCAGTATTTT
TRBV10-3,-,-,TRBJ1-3,CAAGSTNTIYF,TGTGCCGCGGGGTCGACCAACACCATATATTTT
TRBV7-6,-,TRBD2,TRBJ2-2,CASSLVGSLAEPLLTGELFF,TGTGCCAGCAGCTTAGTGGGTTCCCTAGCGGAACCCCTTCTCACCGGGGAGCTGTTTTTT
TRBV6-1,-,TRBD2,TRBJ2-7,CASSDLPGLGREQYF,TGTGCCAGCAGTGACCTACCGGGACTAGGTCGCGAGCAGTACTTC
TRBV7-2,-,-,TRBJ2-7,CASSQRGPRVYEQYF,TGTGCCAGCAGCCAGCGTGGGCCGAGGGTCTACGAGCAGTACTTC
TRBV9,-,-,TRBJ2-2,CASSVDETLINTGELFF,TGTGCCAGCAGCGTAGACGAGACACTGATTAACACCGGGGAGCTGTTTTTT
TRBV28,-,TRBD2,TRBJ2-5,CASSSLAGGPRETQYF,TGTGCCAGCAGCTCCCTAGCGGGAGGGCCAAGGGAGACCCAGTACTTC
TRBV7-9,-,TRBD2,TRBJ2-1,CASSLASPGLADSRNEQFF,TGTGCCAGCAGCTTAGCGAGCCCGGGACTAGCAGACTCGAGGAATGAGCAGTTCTTC
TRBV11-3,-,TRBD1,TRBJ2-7,CASSPGQGYYEQYF,TGTGCCAGCAGCCCTGGACAGGGGTACTACGAGCAGTACTTC
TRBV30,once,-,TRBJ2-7,CAWSGRSAYEQYF,TGTGCCTGGAGTGGGAGGTCAGCCTACGAGCAGTACTTC
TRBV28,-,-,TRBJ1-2,CASSIPTGANYGYTF,TGTGCCAGCAGTATTCCTACAGGAGCAAACTATGGCTACACCTTC
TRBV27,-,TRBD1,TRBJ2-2,CASRPNGGQDAVGELFF,TGTGCCAGCAGGCCTAATGGGGGACAGGATGCTGTCGGGGAGCTGTTTTTT
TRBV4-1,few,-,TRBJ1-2,CASSQERYGYTF,TGCGCCAGCAGCCAAGAGAGATATGGCTACACCTTC
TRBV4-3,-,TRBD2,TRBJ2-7,CASSQDALSGIYEQYF,TGCGCCAGCAGCCAGGATGCTTTGAGCGGGATCTACGAGCAGTACTTC